The rows below give T cell receptor beta chains drawn from one sample of a study of CD8+CD57+ T cells in acquired aplastic anemia. MiXCR was run by TCRdb on the reads, yielding one entry per CDR3 protein. The sample holds over 150,000 distinct CDR3 sequences, roughly half seen once. Specimen: sorted CD4+, CD8+, or CD8+CD57+ T cells (not recorded which) from PBMCs. These receptors all stem from a human donor in good health, serving as a control. Both conserved end residues are part of each CDR3. The D gene is left open where the match is weak.

TRBV19	TRBJ1-5	-	CASSIGLDQPQHF
TRBV10-3	TRBJ1-4	-	CAISESSGEQINEKLFF
TRBV24-1	TRBJ2-7	TRBD1	CATSDRPPGGPDYEQYF
TRBV7-3	TRBJ2-7	TRBD2	CASSLREGGTYEQYF
TRBV6-1	TRBJ1-2	-	CASRDQGRNYGYTF
TRBV24-1	TRBJ2-5	TRBD1	CATSETGTGGGETQYF
TRBV29-1	TRBJ2-3	TRBD1	CSVQGADTQYF
TRBV6-4	TRBJ1-5	-	CASSLGEGGGDRPQHF
TRBV7-2	TRBJ2-5	TRBD2	CASSFLAGVETQYF
TRBV4-2	TRBJ2-5	TRBD1	CASRQPGQGETQYF
TRBV10-3	TRBJ2-7	TRBD2	CAITKTSGGHEQYF
TRBV5-8	TRBJ1-6	-	CASTFQDRTLASPLHF
TRBV9	TRBJ1-6	TRBD1	CASSVDTTGLRSPLHF
TRBV19	TRBJ1-6	-	CASSGPGSPLHF
TRBV7-2	TRBJ2-7	-	CASRAGTGNYEQYF
TRBV28	TRBJ1-2	-	CASSYGGQGGGYTF
TRBV28	TRBJ1-6	TRBD1	CASSPDGTGAYNSPLHF
TRBV7-3	TRBJ1-2	TRBD1	CASSSPTGMGYGYTF
TRBV6-1	TRBJ1-1	-	CASLRWVNTEAFF
TRBV7-8	TRBJ1-1	-	CASNGGMNTEAFF
TRBV6-5	TRBJ1-2	TRBD1	CASSHGQGINYGYTF
TRBV5-1	TRBJ1-1	-	CASSSLRVGGGEAFF
TRBV20-1	TRBJ1-4	TRBD1	CSASNRGDEKLFF
TRBV7-2	TRBJ2-7	TRBD2	CASSPSGGDAKQYF
TRBV12-5	TRBJ1-2	-	CASSRSGGGGYTF
TRBV7-2	TRBJ2-1	TRBD2	CASSLGLAGNNEQFF
TRBV20-1	TRBJ1-2	-	CSARGLAIYGYTF
TRBV7-6	TRBJ1-5	-	CASSPRQSNQPQHF
TRBV15	TRBJ2-7	-	CATSRDSPGSYEQYF
TRBV6-1	TRBJ2-7	TRBD1	CASSEIPGQGAYEQYF
TRBV5-5	TRBJ2-1	-	CASSLGPSSYNEQFF
TRBV11-2	TRBJ2-7	-	CASSLSPSEGAFEQYF